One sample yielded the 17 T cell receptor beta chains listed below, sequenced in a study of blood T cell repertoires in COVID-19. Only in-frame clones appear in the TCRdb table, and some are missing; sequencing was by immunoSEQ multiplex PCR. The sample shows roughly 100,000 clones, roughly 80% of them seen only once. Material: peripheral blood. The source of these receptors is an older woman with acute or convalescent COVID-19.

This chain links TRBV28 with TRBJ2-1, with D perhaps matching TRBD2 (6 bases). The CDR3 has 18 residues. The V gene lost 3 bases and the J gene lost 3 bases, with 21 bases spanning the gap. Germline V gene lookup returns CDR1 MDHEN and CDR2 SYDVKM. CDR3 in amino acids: CASSFSSTQGLVYNEQFF. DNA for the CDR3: TGTGCCAGCAGTTTTAGTTCGACTCAGGGACTCGTCTACAATGAGCAGTTCTTC. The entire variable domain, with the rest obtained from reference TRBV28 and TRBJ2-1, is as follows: DVKVTQSSRYLVKRTGEKVFLECVQDMDHENMFWYRQDPGLGLRLIYFSYDVKMKEKGDIPEGYSVSREKKERFSLILESASTNQTSMYLCASSFSSTQGLVYNEQFFGPGTRLTVL.

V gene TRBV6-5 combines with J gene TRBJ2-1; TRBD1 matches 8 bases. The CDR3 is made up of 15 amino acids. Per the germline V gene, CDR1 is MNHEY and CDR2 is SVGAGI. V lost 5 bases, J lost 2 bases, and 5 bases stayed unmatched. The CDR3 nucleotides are TGTGCCAGCAGTCCGGACAGGGTACCCTACAATGAGCAGTTCTTC. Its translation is CASSPDRVPYNEQFF.

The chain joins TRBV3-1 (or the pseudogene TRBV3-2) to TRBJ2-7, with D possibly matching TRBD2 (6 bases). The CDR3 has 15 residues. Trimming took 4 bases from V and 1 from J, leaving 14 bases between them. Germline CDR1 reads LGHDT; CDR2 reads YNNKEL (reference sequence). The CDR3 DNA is TGTGCCAGCAGCCCCAACATTGGGGGGTCCTACGAGCAGTACTTC. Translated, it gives CASSPNIGGSYEQYF.

CDR3 protein: CASSTLLIRQGFNEKLFF. CDR3 nucleotide sequence: TGTGCCAGTAGTACCCTCCTCATTCGACAGGGCTTTAATGAAAAACTGTTTTTT. This sequence joins TRBV19 and TRBJ1-4; TRBD1 matches 7 bases. V trimming: 4 bases; J trimming: 4 bases; junction bases outside the gene matches: 15. The CDR3 extends over 18 amino acids. Looked up from germline, CDR1 is LNHDA and CDR2 is SQIVND (reference sequence).

DNA of the CDR3: TGTGCCAGCAGCGCCCTAGGCGCGGGAGGGCTGTTTTTT. This sequence encodes CASSALGAGGLFF. The chain is built from TRBV5-6 and TRBJ2-2; 8 nucleotides line up with TRBD2. In germline, CDR1 is SGHDT, CDR2 YYEEEE. V lost 4 bases and J lost 13; bases outside the gene matches: 9. This CDR3 comprises 13 residues.

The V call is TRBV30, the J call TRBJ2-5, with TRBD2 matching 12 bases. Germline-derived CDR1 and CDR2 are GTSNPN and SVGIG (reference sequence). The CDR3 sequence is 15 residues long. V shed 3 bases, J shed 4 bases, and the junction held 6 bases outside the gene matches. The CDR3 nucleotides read TGTGCCTGGAGACTAGCGGGAGGTGATCGAGAGACCCAGTACTTC. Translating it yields CAWRLAGGDRETQYF.

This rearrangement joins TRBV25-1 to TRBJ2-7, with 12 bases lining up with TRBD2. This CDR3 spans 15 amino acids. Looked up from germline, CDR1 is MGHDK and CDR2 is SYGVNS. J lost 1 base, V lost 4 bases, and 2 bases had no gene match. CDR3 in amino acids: CASSGTSGASYEQYF. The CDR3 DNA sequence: TGTGCCAGCAGTGGGACTAGCGGGGCGTCCTACGAGCAGTACTTC.

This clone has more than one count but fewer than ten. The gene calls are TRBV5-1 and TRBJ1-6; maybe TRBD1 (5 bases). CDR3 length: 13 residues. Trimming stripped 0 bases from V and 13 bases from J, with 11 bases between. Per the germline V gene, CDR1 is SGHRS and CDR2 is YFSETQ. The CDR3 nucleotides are TGCGCCAGCAGCTTGGGACAGTTTGCCCCCCTCCACTTT. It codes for CASSLGQFAPLHF.

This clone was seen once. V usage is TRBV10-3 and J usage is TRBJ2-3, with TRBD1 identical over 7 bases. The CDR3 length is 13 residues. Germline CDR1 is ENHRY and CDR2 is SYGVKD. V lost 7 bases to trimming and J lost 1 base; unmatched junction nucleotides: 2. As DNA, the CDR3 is TGTGCCATCAATGGACAGGGCACAGATACGCAGTATTTT. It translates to CAINGQGTDTQYF.

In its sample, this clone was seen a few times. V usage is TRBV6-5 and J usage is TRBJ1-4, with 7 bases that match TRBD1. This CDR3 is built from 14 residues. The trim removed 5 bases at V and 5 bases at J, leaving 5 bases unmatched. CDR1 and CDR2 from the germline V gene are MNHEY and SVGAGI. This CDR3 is CASSRETGNEKLFF. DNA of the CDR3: TGTGCCAGCAGTCGAGAGACAGGGAATGAAAAACTGTTTTTT.

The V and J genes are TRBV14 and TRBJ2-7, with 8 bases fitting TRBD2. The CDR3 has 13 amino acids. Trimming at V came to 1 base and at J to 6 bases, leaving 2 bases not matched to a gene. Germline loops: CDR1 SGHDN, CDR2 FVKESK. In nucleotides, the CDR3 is TGTGCCAGCAGCCAAGCGGGGGGGCGCGAGCAGTACTTC. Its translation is CASSQAGGREQYF.

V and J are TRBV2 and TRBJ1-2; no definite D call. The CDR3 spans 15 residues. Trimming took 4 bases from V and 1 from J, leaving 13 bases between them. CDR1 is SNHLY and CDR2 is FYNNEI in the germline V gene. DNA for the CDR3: TGTGCCAGCAGTGGTCGGTCTTACTTTAACTATGGCTACACCTTC. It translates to CASSGRSYFNYGYTF.

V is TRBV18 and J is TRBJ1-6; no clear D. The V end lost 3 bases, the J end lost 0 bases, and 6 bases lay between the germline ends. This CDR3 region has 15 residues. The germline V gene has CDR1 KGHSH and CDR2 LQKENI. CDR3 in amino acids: CASSPGSSYNSPLHF. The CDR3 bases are TGTGCCAGCTCACCGGGGAGCTCCTATAATTCACCCCTCCACTTT.

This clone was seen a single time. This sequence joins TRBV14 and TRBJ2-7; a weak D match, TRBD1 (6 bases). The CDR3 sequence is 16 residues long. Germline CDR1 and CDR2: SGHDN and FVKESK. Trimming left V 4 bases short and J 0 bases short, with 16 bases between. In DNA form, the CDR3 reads TGTGCCAGCAGCCGAAAGCAGGGGACCTACTCCTACGAGCAGTACTTC. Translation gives CASSRKQGTYSYEQYF. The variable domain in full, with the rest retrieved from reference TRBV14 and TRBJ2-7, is EAGVTQFPSHSVIEKGQTVTLRCDPISGHDNLYWYRRVMGKEIKFLLHFVKESKQDESGMPNNRFLAERTGGTYSTLKVQPAELEDSGVYFCASSRKQGTYSYEQYFGPGTRLTVT.

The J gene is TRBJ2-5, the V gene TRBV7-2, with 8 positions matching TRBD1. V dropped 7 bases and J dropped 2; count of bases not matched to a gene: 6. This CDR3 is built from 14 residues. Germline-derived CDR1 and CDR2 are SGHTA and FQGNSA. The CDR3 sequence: CASTPGGQQETQYF. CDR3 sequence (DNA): TGTGCCAGCACCCCAGGGGGCCAGCAAGAGACCCAGTACTTC.

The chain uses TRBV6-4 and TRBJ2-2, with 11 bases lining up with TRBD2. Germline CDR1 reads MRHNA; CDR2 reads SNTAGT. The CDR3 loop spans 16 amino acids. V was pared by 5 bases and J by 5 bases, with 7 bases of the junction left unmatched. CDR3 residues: CASSPLAGGLTGELFF. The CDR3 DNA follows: TGTGCCAGCAGTCCCCTAGCGGGAGGACTAACCGGGGAGCTGTTTTTT.

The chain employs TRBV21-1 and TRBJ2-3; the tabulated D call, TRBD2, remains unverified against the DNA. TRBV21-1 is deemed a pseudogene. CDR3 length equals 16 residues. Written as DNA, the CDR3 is TGTGCCAGGGGGACTAGCGGACCCATTAGCACAGATACGCAGTATTTT. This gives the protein CARGTSGPISTDTQYF.